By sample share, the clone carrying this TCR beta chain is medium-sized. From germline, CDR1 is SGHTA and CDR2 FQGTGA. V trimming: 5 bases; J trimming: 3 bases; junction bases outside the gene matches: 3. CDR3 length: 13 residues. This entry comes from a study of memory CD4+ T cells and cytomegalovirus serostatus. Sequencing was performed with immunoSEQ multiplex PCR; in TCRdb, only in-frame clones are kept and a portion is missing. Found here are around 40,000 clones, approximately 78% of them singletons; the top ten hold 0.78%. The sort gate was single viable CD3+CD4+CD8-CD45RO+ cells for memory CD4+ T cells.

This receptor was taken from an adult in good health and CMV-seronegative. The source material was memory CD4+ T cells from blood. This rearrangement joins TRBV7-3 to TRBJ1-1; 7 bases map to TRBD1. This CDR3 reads CASSITGDTEAFF. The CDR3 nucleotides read TGTGCCAGCAGCATTACAGGGGACACTGAAGCTTTCTTT.